Only a few counts were recorded for the clone carrying this TCR beta chain. No antigen is known for it. Some clones are missing from TCRdb's copy, which holds only in-frame ones; the method was immunoSEQ multiplex PCR. The table lists around 3,700 clones, around 22% of them singletons. V shed 0 bases and J shed 2 bases, with 4 bases lying between them. CDR1 and CDR2 (germline): MGHRA, YSYEKL. The CDR3 extends over 13 amino acids. This entry comes from a study of T cells in localized non-small cell lung cancer. Points from the study as a whole: When the top 100 tumor clones were examined, a median approximately 59 of them also appeared in the adjacent lung, which was paired and uninvolved. A denser population of T cells in blood accompanied longer overall survival. Among the tissues sampled, uninvolved adjacent lung had the highest T cell clonality, above tumor.

Source: lung tumor tissue, taken before any cancer treatment. The clonotype was recovered from a man between 18 and 55 years old with stage II lung adenocarcinoma. The gene calls are TRBV4-1 and TRBJ2-5; D is unclear. CDR3 DNA sequence: TGCGCCAGCAGCCAAGACGGTCAAGAGACCCAGTACTTC. It codes for CASSQDGQETQYF.